Listed here are 32 T cell receptor beta chains from one sample, sequenced in a study of STAT5B mutations in CD4+ large granular lymphocyte leukemia. Assay: immunoSEQ multiplex PCR; the TCRdb copy retains only in-frame clones and omits some. The sample has 20,000 to 25,000 clones, roughly three quarters seen once. The sample was CD4+ T cells from blood buffy coats. Every receptor here comes from a human donor in good health.

A single count supports this clone. The V call is TRBV14, the J call TRBJ2-1; D remains ambiguous. CDR3 size: 17 residues. The germline V and J ends were trimmed by 1 base and 0 bases, with 13 bases remaining between them. Germline CDR1 reads SGHDN; CDR2 reads FVKESK. The CDR3 sequence: CASSQVPGASSYNEQFF. For the CDR3, the DNA is TGTGCCAGCAGCCAAGTACCAGGCGCCAGCTCCTACAATGAGCAGTTCTTC.

The chain employs TRBV27 and TRBJ2-2, with D tentatively TRBD1 or TRBD2 (6 bases each). The germline V gene encodes CDR1 MNHEY and CDR2 SMNVEV (reference sequence). The V end lost 5 bases, the J end lost 4 bases, and 14 bases lay between the germline ends. The CDR3 length is 15 residues. CDR3 loop: CASSPTGAGTGELFF. The CDR3 coding sequence is TGTGCCAGCAGTCCTACGGGGGCTGGCACCGGGGAGCTGTTTTTT.

The chain combines TRBV14 with TRBJ1-1; TRBD1 matches at 7 bases. CDR3 length equals 15 residues. The germline CDR1 and CDR2 sequences are SGHDN and FVKESK. The V and J ends lost 3 bases and 3 bases, in that order; junction bases with no gene match: 7. The CDR3 loop reads CASSQQQGYHTEAFF. The CDR3 coding sequence is TGTGCCAGCAGCCAGCAACAGGGGTACCACACTGAAGCTTTCTTT.

The chain has TRBV12-5 and TRBJ2-3; TRBD2 might be the D (6 bases). V lost 4 bases, J lost 1 base, and 6 bases lay in between. CDR3 size: 13 residues. Germline V gene lookup returns CDR1 LGHNT and CDR2 FRNRAP. CDR3 nucleotides: TGTGCTAGTGGTTCTAGCGGCACAGATACGCAGTATTTT. This gives the protein CASGSSGTDTQYF.

Of note for this clone: Because the CDR3 is missing its conserved closing phenylalanine or tryptophan, this is likely a read error. This chain connects TRBV10-3 to TRBJ2-6, with no clear D. Germline assignment: CDR1 ENHRY and CDR2 SYGVKD. The CDR3 covers 15 residues. Between the trimmed V and J ends, which lost 3 bases and 1 base, there was a span of 7 bases. The chain's CDR3 is CAISDPGSGANVLTS. DNA for the CDR3: TGTGCCATCAGTGATCCCGGTTCTGGGGCCAACGTCCTGACTTCC.

The V call is TRBV7-9, the J call TRBJ2-1; tentatively, D is TRBD1 (7 bases). This CDR3 spans 15 amino acids. Trimming shortened V by 1 base and J by 4 bases, and 11 bases separated the two germline ends. Germline CDR1 reads SEHNR; CDR2 reads FQNEAQ (reference sequence). The CDR3: CASSLVQGGYNEQFF. The DNA of the CDR3 is TGTGCCAGCAGCTTAGTCCAGGGGGGTTACAATGAGCAGTTCTTC.

This clone was seen a single time. DNA of the CDR3: TGTGCCAGCTCACCGAGCCGAGGGACAGCCCAACTTGTAGAGACCCAGTACTTC. Translated, it gives CASSPSRGTAQLVETQYF. V gene TRBV18 combines with J gene TRBJ2-5; 7 bases map to TRBD1. Germline V CDR1 and CDR2: KGHSH, LQKENI. This CDR3 is built from 18 residues. With V trimmed by 3 bases and J by 4 bases, 17 bases remained unmatched. The whole variable domain, filled in from reference TRBV18 and TRBJ2-5, reads NAGVMQNPRHLVRRRGQEARLRCSPMKGHSHVYWYRQLPEEGLKFMVYLQKENIIDESGMPKERFSAEFPKEGPSILRIQQVVRGDSAAYFCASSPSRGTAQLVETQYFGPGTRLLVL.

This clone was observed once. Other nucleotide sequences in the sample specify the same CDR3. V is TRBV29-1 and J is TRBJ1-4; 9 bases match TRBD1. The V segment lost 7 bases and the J segment 2 bases; nucleotides outside the gene matches: 5. The length of the CDR3 is 14 residues. Germline loops: CDR1 SQVTM, CDR2 ANQGSEA. CDR3 DNA: TGCAGCGGGGGACAGGGTCCCACTAATGAAAAACTGTTTTTT. Its protein product is CSGGQGPTNEKLFF. Supplemented by reference TRBV29-1 and TRBJ1-4, the full variable domain reads SAVISQKPSRDICQRGTSLTIQCQVDSQVTMMFWYRQQPGQSLTLIATANQGSEATYESGFVIDKFPISRPNLTFSTLTVSNMSPEDSSIYLCSGGQGPTNEKLFFGSGTQLSVL.

V is TRBV5-5 and J is TRBJ1-1, with D perhaps TRBD1 (6 bases). CDR1 is SGHKS, CDR2 YYEKEE, per germline (reference sequence). This CDR3 is 16 amino acids long. V shed 3 bases and J shed 1 base, with 16 bases lying between them. CDR3 nucleotide sequence: TGTGCCAGCAGCTGGCCCAGGGGTGTAGAGAACACTGAAGCTTTCTTT. This sequence encodes CASSWPRGVENTEAFF.

The chain links TRBV30 to TRBJ1-6; TRBD1 aligns across 9 bases. V lost 1 base, J lost 10 bases, and 2 bases stayed unmatched. Germline values: CDR1 GTSNPN, CDR2 SVGIG (reference sequence). There are 13 residues in the CDR3. The CDR3 nucleotides read TGTGCCTGGAGTGAACAGGGGGCATCACCCCTCCACTTT. It is translated as CAWSEQGASPLHF.

The chain employs TRBV27 and TRBJ2-3; no definite D call. The CDR3 spans 14 residues. Germline V CDR1 and CDR2: MNHEY, SMNVEV (reference sequence). The V gene lost 5 bases and the J gene lost 0 bases, with 9 bases spanning the gap. The chain's CDR3 is CASSPSISTDTQYF. The CDR3, as DNA: TGTGCCAGCAGTCCCTCGATTAGCACAGATACGCAGTATTTT.

The chain combines TRBV7-8 with TRBJ2-6; D remains ambiguous. V was clipped by 6 bases and J by 1 base, with 4 bases between them. The CDR3 runs 13 residues. Germline V gives CDR1 SGHVS, CDR2 FQNEAQ. The DNA for the CDR3 is TGTGCCAGCAGGGGTTCTGGGGCCAACGTCCTGACTTTC. Translated: CASRGSGANVLTF.

The V and J genes are TRBV5-1 and TRBJ2-1; TRBD2 aligns across 8 bases. Looked up from germline, CDR1 is SGHRS and CDR2 is YFSETQ. V was pared by 0 bases and J by 7 bases, with 12 bases of the junction left unmatched. This CDR3 contains 17 residues. The CDR3 nucleotides are TGCGCCAGCAGCTTGGTTGGGTTTTCAGCGGGAGTTAATGAGCAGTTCTTC. Encoded protein: CASSLVGFSAGVNEQFF.

The J gene is TRBJ2-1, the V gene TRBV10-2, with 12 bases aligning to TRBD2. Per germline, CDR1 WSHSY and CDR2 SAAADI. The CDR3 covers 15 residues. Trimming cost V 4 bases and J 9 bases; bases outside gene matches: 7. The CDR3 sequence is CASSVLAGGKGEQFF. The CDR3 DNA is TGCGCCAGCAGTGTTCTAGCGGGAGGGAAAGGTGAGCAGTTCTTC.

This clone was counted between two and nine times. The chain has TRBV2 and TRBJ1-5; TRBD1 is a possible D gene (6 bases). With 6 bases removed from V and 5 bases from J, the gap between germline ends came to 14 bases. The CDR3 runs to 14 residues. The germline CDR1 and CDR2 sequences are SNHLY and FYNNEI. In nucleotides, the CDR3 is TGTGCCAGCAGCGGGGGGGCGAGGGATCAGCCCCAGCATTTT. This sequence encodes CASSGGARDQPQHF.

This chain uses TRBV6-5 with TRBJ2-5; TRBD2 matches at 10 bases. The CDR3 has 16 residues. Trimming at V came to 2 bases and at J to 5 bases, leaving 8 bases not matched to a gene. The germline V gene encodes CDR1 MNHEY and CDR2 SVGAGI. This CDR3 reads CASSYALAGVGETQYF. The CDR3 nucleotides read TGTGCCAGCAGTTACGCGCTAGCGGGAGTAGGGGAGACCCAGTACTTC.

This chain connects TRBV28 to TRBJ1-2; no clear D. Germline lookup yields CDR1 MDHEN and CDR2 SYDVKM. The CDR3 sequence is 13 residues long. V lost 7 bases and J 8 bases, leaving 17 bases between the germline ends. The CDR3 DNA follows: TGTGCCAGCATTAGCACTTCCTCGAGGGGCTACACCTTC. Its protein is CASISTSSRGYTF.

This clone was picked up a small number of times. V is TRBV2 and J is TRBJ1-2, with D possibly matching TRBD1 (5 bases). The CDR3 spans 14 residues. V was trimmed by 2 bases and J by 4 bases, leaving 11 bases between them. Germline V gene lookup returns CDR1 SNHLY and CDR2 FYNNEI. Written as DNA, the CDR3 is TGTGCCAGCAGTGAATCGGGACGGATCTATGGCTACACCTTC. Its translation: CASSESGRIYGYTF. Filled out from reference TRBV2 and TRBJ1-2, the complete variable domain reads EPEVTQTPSHQVTQMGQEVILRCVPISNHLYFYWYRQILGQKVEFLVSFYNNEISEKSEIFDDQFSVERPDGSNFTLKIRSTKLEDSAMYFCASSESGRIYGYTFGSGTRLTVV.

This clone showed up just a few times. The genes are TRBV28 and TRBJ1-1; 7 nucleotides line up with TRBD1. J gave up 3 bases and V 5 bases, and 6 bases lay outside the gene matches. The CDR3 loop spans 14 amino acids. Germline CDR1 MDHEN, CDR2 SYDVKM. The CDR3 spells CASSLWGQHTEAFF. CDR3 coding DNA: TGTGCCAGCAGTCTGTGGGGACAGCACACTGAAGCTTTCTTT.

This clone was detected only a few times. The J gene is TRBJ1-1, the V gene TRBV30; 8 bases are a match to TRBD1. This CDR3 contains 13 residues. Looked up from germline, CDR1 is GTSNPN and CDR2 is SVGIG (reference sequence). The junction had 9 bases not matched to a gene; V was cut back by 2 bases and J by 10 bases. CDR3 protein: CAWSLQGGEIAFF. For the CDR3, the DNA is TGTGCCTGGAGTTTACAGGGGGGAGAGATAGCTTTCTTT.

The rearrangement joins TRBV28 to TRBJ1-5; 8 positions match TRBD1. Germline values: CDR1 MDHEN, CDR2 SYDVKM. The V segment lost 3 bases and the J segment 6 bases; nucleotides outside the gene matches: 7. The CDR3 extends over 15 amino acids. CDR3 in amino acids: CASSFGQGAIQPQHF. CDR3 in DNA: TGTGCCAGCAGTTTCGGGCAGGGGGCGATTCAGCCCCAGCATTTT.

The chain is built from TRBV18 and TRBJ2-1, with 13 bases lining up with TRBD2. The CDR3 has 18 amino acids. Trimming at V came to 6 bases and at J to 3 bases, leaving 11 bases not matched to a gene. Germline-derived CDR1 and CDR2 are KGHSH and LQKENI. The DNA of the CDR3 is TGTGCCAGCTCCCTTCGGGGACTAGCGGGACTTTTCTACAATGAGCAGTTCTTC. This sequence encodes CASSLRGLAGLFYNEQFF.

The gene calls are TRBV7-2 and TRBJ2-7, with TRBD1 as a possible D gene (5 bases). The germline gives CDR1 SGHTA, CDR2 FQGNSA. V lost 3 bases, J lost 3 bases, and 9 bases lay in between. CDR3 size: 13 residues. CDR3 residues: CASSFDSIYEQYF. Written as DNA, the CDR3 is TGTGCCAGCAGCTTCGACAGTATCTACGAGCAGTACTTC.

V and J are TRBV5-1 and TRBJ1-2, with D possibly TRBD1 on 6 matching bases. CDR3 length equals 16 residues. With 0 bases removed from V and 3 bases from J, the gap between germline ends came to 15 bases. In germline, CDR1 is SGHRS, CDR2 YFSETQ. CDR3 nucleotides: TGCGCCAGCAGCTTGGCCTCCCGGACAGATGACTATGGCTACACCTTC. Residues: CASSLASRTDDYGYTF.

The chain has TRBV7-2 and TRBJ2-1, with a possible D match to TRBD1 (6 bases). The CDR3 has 14 residues. Germline values: CDR1 SGHTA, CDR2 FQGNSA. Trimming took 5 bases from V and 8 from J, leaving 16 bases between them. The CDR3 loop is CASSQRGKGDEQFF. The DNA for the CDR3 is TGTGCCAGCAGCCAGCGTGGAAAGGGGGATGAGCAGTTCTTC.

Notes on this clone: A read error may produce the germline difference seen at one junction end. The chain employs TRBV6-1 and TRBJ2-1; D gene unclear. This CDR3 has 13 residues. Germline lookup yields CDR1 MNHNS and CDR2 SASEGT. The DNA of the CDR3 is TGTGCCAGCAGTGAAAGGTCCTTCAATGAGCAGTTCTTC. Translating gives CASSERSFNEQFF.

The chain joins TRBV11-2 to TRBJ2-3; 11 positions agree with TRBD2. The ends lost 5 bases at V and 4 bases at J; junction bases unmatched: 2. Germline CDR1 reads SGHAT; CDR2 reads FQNNGV. The CDR3 length is 14 residues. Written as DNA, the CDR3 is TGTGCCAGCAGCCGGGGACTAGCGGCAGATACGCAGTATTTT. Translation gives CASSRGLAADTQYF. The whole variable domain, remainder taken from reference TRBV11-2 and TRBJ2-3, is EAGVAQSPRYKIIEKRQSVAFWCNPISGHATLYWYQQILGQGPKLLIQFQNNGVVDDSQLPKDRFSAERLKGVDSTLKIQPAKLEDSAVYLCASSRGLAADTQYFGPGTRLTVL.

The chain couples TRBV5-5 to TRBJ2-7; 9 bases are shared with TRBD2. CDR1 and CDR2 from the germline V gene are SGHKS and YYEKEE (reference sequence). V shed 1 base and J 5 bases; nucleotides not matched to a gene: 7. The CDR3 is 15 residues long. Here the CDR3 reads CASSLLPSGIHEQYF. CDR3 coding DNA: TGTGCCAGCAGCTTGCTGCCTAGCGGGATCCACGAGCAGTACTTC.

The rearrangement uses TRBV5-1 and TRBJ1-4; D is undetermined. Germline V CDR1 and CDR2: SGHRS, YFSETQ. The CDR3 consists of 15 residues. Between the trimmed V and J ends, which lost 0 bases and 3 bases, there was a span of 9 bases. In DNA, the CDR3 is TGCGCCAGCAGCTTGGCGGGGTCGGCTAATGAAAAACTGTTTTTT. Translating it yields CASSLAGSANEKLFF.

J is TRBJ1-3 and V is TRBV5-6; TRBD1 might be the D (6 bases). The CDR3 totals 15 residues. Germline CDR1 and CDR2: SGHDT and YYEEEE. Trimming pared 3 bases from V and 3 bases from J, leaving 13 bases between. CDR3 region: CASSSYHRDGNTIYF. The CDR3 coding sequence is TGTGCCAGCAGCTCATACCACAGGGATGGAAACACCATATATTTT.

The chain combines TRBV5-6 with TRBJ1-1; D uncertain. CDR1 is SGHDT and CDR2 is YYEEEE in the germline V gene. Deletions cut 3 bases from V and 1 base from J, with 13 bases between. The CDR3 loop spans 15 amino acids. The CDR3 nucleotides read TGTGCCAGCAGCTCCTACAGCGGATGGAACACTGAAGCTTTCTTT. Translated, it gives CASSSYSGWNTEAFF.

The rearrangement uses TRBV28 and TRBJ1-5; no firm D call. Germline CDR1 reads MDHEN; CDR2 reads SYDVKM. The CDR3 contains 14 residues. Between the trimmed V and J ends, which lost 4 bases and 0 bases, there was a span of 7 bases. CDR3 sequence: CASSSTASNQPQHF. The CDR3 region has the DNA TGTGCCAGCAGTTCCACGGCTAGCAATCAGCCCCAGCATTTT. The variable domain in full, completed from reference TRBV28 and TRBJ1-5, reads DVKVTQSSRYLVKRTGEKVFLECVQDMDHENMFWYRQDPGLGLRLIYFSYDVKMKEKGDIPEGYSVSREKKERFSLILESASTNQTSMYLCASSSTASNQPQHFGDGTRLSIL.